This entry concerns a single T cell receptor (beta chain). Its antigen remains unidentified. No much larger clone is present one base from it, and per-base qualities are unavailable. These data come from a study of CD8 T cells in ankylosing spondylitis (dated by TCRdb to the late 2010s). Some background on the complete study: T cell receptor beta repertoires were profiled in healthy donors and ankylosing spondylitis patients so that disease-linked TCR variants could be found. The full study cohort comprised roughly 24 ankylosing spondylitis patients and over 95 healthy donors. Samples of peripheral blood were taken, and for ankylosing spondylitis patients, synovial fluid was collected as well.

On the study overall, not on this receptor specifically: A CD8+ phenotype was shown by the disease-linked clones, which were found at relatively low frequencies in peripheral blood. The disease-linked clones were reported to be significantly enriched in matched synovial fluid samples from ankylosing spondylitis patients. Blood from ankylosing spondylitis patients appeared to be characterized by a TCR beta motif composed of 7 to 9 highly homologous amino acid variants. Some of the motif variants had been reported before in the synovial fluid and blood of reactive arthritis patients, a finding that suggests common disease-initiation mechanisms.

The reads were generated on an Illumina HiSeq 2500. Quantitative 5'-RACE with molecular barcodes was used to prepare TCR beta libraries. As for the original processing: A new computational method, built on a probabilistic model of VDJ rearrangement, was used to identify disease-linked TCR variants. The raw public reads went through TCRdb reprocessing: fastp at Q25, MiXCR clone calling, in-frame beta chains kept. Merged by CDR3 protein, the rows form single entries marked with the most common genes and DNA. TCRdb's processing, not the authors' own work, is the source of the V and J calls. The sample data list around 770,000 distinct CDR3 sequences, and around 19% of these were observed just once. The biggest ten clones account for about a fifth of the sample. The sample taken for sequencing was blood, either unsorted or a sorted T cell fraction (not recorded which). The TCR originated in a male donor with ankylosing spondylitis.

The DNA sequence is TGCAGCGTTACCGGGACGCGGTACGAGCAGTACTTC. Its product reads: CSVTGTRYEQYF. This chain is built from TRBV29-1 and TRBJ2-7; the D segment might be TRBD1 or TRBD2, since each matches 5 bases. From its cysteine to its phenylalanine, the CDR3 spans 12 amino acids. Left in the record is the CDR3 DNA by itself, 36 bases read in frame from the first base. Per the germline V gene, SQVTM is the CDR1 and ANQGSEA is the CDR2. The V and J ends are trimmed by 5 bases and 4 bases, leaving 12 bases between them.